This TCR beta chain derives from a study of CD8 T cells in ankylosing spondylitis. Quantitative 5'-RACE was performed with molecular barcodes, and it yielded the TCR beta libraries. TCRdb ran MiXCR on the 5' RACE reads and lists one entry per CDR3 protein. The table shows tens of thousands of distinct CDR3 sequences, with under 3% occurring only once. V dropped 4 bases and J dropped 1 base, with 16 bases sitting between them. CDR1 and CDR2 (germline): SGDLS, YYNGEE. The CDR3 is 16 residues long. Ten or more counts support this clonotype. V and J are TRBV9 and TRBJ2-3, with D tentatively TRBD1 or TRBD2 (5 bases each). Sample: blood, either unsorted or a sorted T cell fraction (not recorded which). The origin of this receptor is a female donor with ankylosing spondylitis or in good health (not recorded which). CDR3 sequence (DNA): TGTGCCAGCAGCCGGCGAGGGCAAGGGGGCACAGATACGCAGTATTTT. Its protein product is CASSRRGQGGTDTQYF.